Listed here are 18 T cell receptor beta chains from one sample, sequenced in a study of cytomegalovirus exposure and HLA in healthy donors. PCR used 60 Vbeta primers and 13 Jbeta primers. The data were produced by immunoSEQ multiplex PCR, yet TCRdb's version contains in-frame clones alone and is incomplete. Here the sample table reports approximately 80,000 clones. The sample comprised PBMCs. The receptors shown here come from a woman in her 30s in good health and CMV-seronegative.

The chain recombines TRBV9 with TRBJ2-1; 8 bases line up with TRBD1. The CDR3 runs 15 residues. With 3 bases clipped from V and 7 bases from J, the junction kept 9 bases outside the gene matches. The germline gives CDR1 SGDLS, CDR2 YYNGEE. The CDR3 DNA sequence: TGTGCCAGCAGCGCAGGGGGCACATGGGGAAATGAGCAGTTCTTC. Its protein is CASSAGGTWGNEQFF.

The V call is TRBV7-9, the J call TRBJ1-1, with no clear D. Germline V gives CDR1 SEHNR, CDR2 FQNEAQ (reference sequence). With 1 base removed from V and 1 base from J, the gap between germline ends came to 13 bases. This CDR3 contains 16 residues. CDR3 residues: CASSLVGSRRNTEAFF. The DNA of the CDR3 is TGTGCCAGCAGCTTAGTCGGTTCTCGGAGGAACACTGAAGCTTTCTTT.

The rearrangement links TRBV29-1 to TRBJ1-2; D remains ambiguous. The CDR3 spans 13 residues. Trimming removed 7 bases from V and 0 bases from J, with 12 bases in between. Germline V CDR1 and CDR2: SQVTM, ANQGSEA. The CDR3 region has the DNA TGCAGCGCGCGTGGGGAGACTAACTATGGCTACACCTTC. It is translated as CSARGETNYGYTF.

The chain couples TRBV13 to TRBJ1-2; D call uncertain. The CDR3 totals 15 residues. Trimming shortened V by 5 bases and J by 2 bases, and 15 bases separated the two germline ends. Germline V lookup: CDR1 PRHDT, CDR2 FYEKMQ (reference sequence). Written as DNA, the CDR3 is TGTGCCAGCAGCCCTCCGGGAGTTCCCAACTATGGCTACACCTTC. Residues: CASSPPGVPNYGYTF.

The J gene is TRBJ1-5, the V gene TRBV7-2; 8 bases match TRBD1. Germline assignment: CDR1 SGHTA and CDR2 FQGNSA. The CDR3 runs 14 residues. The V segment lost 5 bases and the J segment 4 bases; nucleotides outside the gene matches: 4. CDR3 residues: CASSARQGNQPQHF. Here the CDR3 DNA reads TGTGCCAGCAGCGCCCGACAGGGGAATCAGCCCCAGCATTTT.

The V call is TRBV6-4, the J call TRBJ2-7, with a tentative D call TRBD1 (6 bases). CDR1 and CDR2 (germline): MRHNA, SNTAGT. The CDR3 contains 15 residues. The V gene lost 3 bases and the J gene lost 0 bases, with 12 bases spanning the gap. This CDR3 reads CASSERTVSSYEQYF. The DNA for the CDR3 is TGTGCCAGCAGTGAAAGGACAGTAAGCTCCTACGAGCAGTACTTC.

The chain recombines TRBV6-1 with TRBJ2-1; D might be TRBD2 (6 bases). The CDR3 contains 17 residues. Germline CDR1 and CDR2: MNHNS and SASEGT. Trimming took 1 base from V and 3 from J, leaving 16 bases between them. This chain's CDR3 is CASSEETGSGLYNEQFF. The DNA for the CDR3 is TGTGCCAGCAGTGAAGAAACGGGTAGCGGACTCTACAATGAGCAGTTCTTC.

V gene TRBV5-1 combines with J gene TRBJ2-7; 11 bases fit TRBD2. Germline CDR1 is SGHRS and CDR2 is YFSETQ. The CDR3 is 15 residues long. The ends lost 3 bases at V and 2 bases at J; junction bases unmatched: 4. The CDR3 spells CASSSVAGGPYEQYF. The CDR3 DNA sequence: TGCGCCAGCAGCTCGGTAGCGGGAGGGCCCTACGAGCAGTACTTC.

The chain combines TRBV10-2 with TRBJ1-2; maybe TRBD1 (5 bases). The germline CDR1 and CDR2 sequences are WSHSY and SAAADI. The CDR3 length is 15 residues. V was cut by 3 bases and J by 2 bases, with 13 bases left in between. The CDR3 sequence: CASSEGQGLNYGYTF. The DNA of the CDR3 is TGCGCCAGCAGTGAAGGCCAGGGCTTAAACTATGGCTACACCTTC.

The chain is built from TRBV12-5 and TRBJ2-2, with unresolved D. Germline V lookup: CDR1 LGHNT, CDR2 FRNRAP. V shed 5 bases and J shed 3 bases, with 22 bases lying between them. This CDR3 comprises 18 residues. This chain's CDR3 is CASGEVNLGEVDTGELFF. For the CDR3, the DNA is TGTGCTAGTGGTGAGGTCAACTTAGGAGAAGTCGACACCGGGGAGCTGTTTTTT.

The rearrangement links TRBV7-9 to TRBJ2-2; 9 nucleotides match TRBD1. The CDR3 totals 16 residues. Germline V gene data show CDR1 as SEHNR and CDR2 as FQNEAQ (reference sequence). V trimming: 5 bases; J trimming: 4 bases; junction bases outside the gene matches: 8. CDR3 coding DNA: TGTGCCAGCAGCGTACCGGGACAGGGAATCACCGGGGAGCTGTTTTTT. Translation gives CASSVPGQGITGELFF.

The chain has TRBV18 and TRBJ1-3; 7 bases match TRBD1. From germline, CDR1 is KGHSH and CDR2 LQKENI. V trimming: 4 bases; J trimming: 0 bases; junction bases outside the gene matches: 6. CDR3 size: 16 residues. The CDR3 here is CASSLDRSNSGNTIYF. CDR3 sequence (DNA): TGTGCCAGCTCACTGGACAGGTCAAACTCTGGAAACACCATATATTTT.

The chain links TRBV5-4 to TRBJ2-5, with 8 bases that match TRBD1. CDR1 is SGHNT, CDR2 YYREEE, per germline (reference sequence). The V and J ends lost 4 bases and 10 bases, in that order; junction bases with no gene match: 18. The CDR3 loop spans 16 amino acids. CDR3 region: CASSSYDRGPAVVQYF. The CDR3 coding sequence is TGTGCCAGCAGCAGCTATGACAGGGGTCCCGCCGTGGTCCAGTACTTC.

The gene calls are TRBV27 and TRBJ2-1; D uncertain. V lost 2 bases to trimming and J lost 9 bases, with 17 bases between them. CDR1 and CDR2 (germline): MNHEY, SMNVEV (reference sequence). The CDR3 has 15 residues. The CDR3 coding sequence is TGTGCCAGCAGTTTAGCCCCCAGCTCGTCAGGTGAGCAGTTCTTC. It yields the protein CASSLAPSSSGEQFF.

The chain employs TRBV28 and TRBJ2-7; D might be TRBD2 (6 bases). Trimming removed 5 bases at V and 3 bases at J, with 11 bases between. Per the germline V gene, CDR1 is MDHEN and CDR2 is SYDVKM. The CDR3 is made up of 13 amino acids. The CDR3, as DNA: TGTGCCAGCAGTGGCGGGGCGCGCTACGAGCAGTACTTC. It translates to CASSGGARYEQYF. The whole variable domain, remainder taken from reference TRBV28 and TRBJ2-7, is DVKVTQSSRYLVKRTGEKVFLECVQDMDHENMFWYRQDPGLGLRLIYFSYDVKMKEKGDIPEGYSVSREKKERFSLILESASTNQTSMYLCASSGGARYEQYFGPGTRLTVT.

Comments on this clone: Other DNA sequences in the sample encode the same CDR3. This chain connects TRBV4-1 to TRBJ1-2, with D possibly matching TRBD1 (6 bases). Per the germline V gene, CDR1 is MGHRA and CDR2 is YSYEKL. This CDR3 has 15 residues. Trimming took off 1 base at V and 5 bases at J, with 14 bases between the two ends. The CDR3 coding sequence is TGCGCCAGCAGCCAAGTCATCAGGGACACTTATGGCTACACCTTC. Translation gives CASSQVIRDTYGYTF.

The V call is TRBV5-3, the J call TRBJ1-5; perhaps TRBD1 as D (6 bases). TRBV5-3 is annotated as an ORF whose role is uncertain. Trimming took off 0 bases at V and 6 bases at J, with 10 bases between the two ends. The CDR3 sequence is 14 residues long. CDR3 coding DNA: TGTGCCAGAAGCTTGGAGGCAGGGGCTCAGCCCCAGCATTTT. Its translation is CARSLEAGAQPQHF.

V usage is TRBV5-1 and J usage is TRBJ1-1; perhaps TRBD1 as D (6 bases). This CDR3 contains 15 residues. V dropped 0 bases and J dropped 0 bases, with 9 bases sitting between them. CDR1 and CDR2 from the germline V gene are SGHRS and YFSETQ. The CDR3 reads CASSLAGQMNTEAFF. Written as DNA, the CDR3 is TGCGCCAGCAGCTTGGCCGGACAGATGAACACTGAAGCTTTCTTT.